Presented here are 11 T cell receptor beta chains from one specimen sequenced in a study of Graves' ophthalmopathy and Graves' hyperthyroidism. Amplification targeted the TCR beta CDR3 regions, with RNA transcripts as the source material. An initial RT-PCR round employing HTBI primers preceded a second-round multiplex PCR. TCRdb independently ran MiXCR on the multiplex PCR reads; one entry per CDR3 protein. The data show hundreds of thousands of distinct CDR3 sequences, with 35% to 45% seen just once and around 3.3% held by the top ten. The sequencing sample was made of peripheral blood. The receptors stem from an adult man with Graves' ophthalmopathy.

This clonotype was seen repeatedly, ten times or more. The CDR3 sequence: CASSRTVTNTEAFF. The CDR3 region has the DNA TGCGCCAGCAGCAGAACAGTGACGAACACTGAAGCTTTCTTT. The chain employs TRBV5-1 and TRBJ1-1; D uncertain. Per germline, CDR1 SGHRS and CDR2 YFSETQ. This CDR3 comprises 14 residues. The V and J ends lost 4 bases and 1 base respectively, with 11 bases between them.

Remarks on this clonotype: The junction departs from germline at one end; a sequencing error may be responsible. This sequence joins TRBV4-1 and TRBJ2-5, with TRBD2 matching 15 bases. The CDR3 has 17 amino acids. From germline, CDR1 is MGHRA and CDR2 YSYEKL. In DNA, the CDR3 is TGCGCCAGCAGCCATCAACTCGGACTAGCGGGAGGGGAGACCCGGTACTTC. It yields the protein CASSHQLGLAGGETRYF.

A single count supports this clonotype. This chain links TRBV25-1 with TRBJ2-7; D is perhaps TRBD1 or TRBD2 (6 bases each). The CDR3 extends over 13 amino acids. Germline V gene lookup returns CDR1 MGHDK and CDR2 SYGVNS. V was cut by 6 bases and J by 6 bases, with 15 bases left in between. The CDR3 is CASSPGLQGEQYF. In DNA, the CDR3 is TGTGCCAGCAGCCCAGGACTACAGGGCGAGCAGTACTTC.

The chain carries TRBV24-1 and TRBJ1-5; no definite D call. Germline lookup yields CDR1 KGHDR and CDR2 SFDVKD. The CDR3 extends over 10 amino acids. V gave up 0 bases and J gave up 11 bases, with 1 base separating them. CDR3: CATSDLTQHF. The CDR3 DNA sequence: TGTGCCACCAGTGATTTGACCCAGCATTTT.

About this clonotype: The junction does not match germline at one end; this may be a read error. The rearrangement links TRBV9 to TRBJ1-1; TRBD1 matches 7 bases. Germline lookup yields CDR1 SGDLS and CDR2 YYNGEE. CDR3 length: 16 amino acids. CDR3 bases: TGCGCCAGCAGCTTAAAGGGACCACAGGGGAGCACTGAAGCTTTCTTT. It encodes CASSLKGPQGSTEAFF.

The chain has TRBV25-1 and TRBJ1-5; TRBD1 is a possible D gene (5 bases). Deletions cut 4 bases from V and 6 bases from J, with 16 bases between. Germline values: CDR1 MGHDK, CDR2 SYGVNS. The CDR3 contains 15 residues. CDR3 protein: CASSVRGGFGQPQHF. The CDR3 DNA is TGTGCCAGCAGTGTCCGTGGGGGGTTCGGTCAGCCCCAGCATTTT.

This clonotype came up many times. J is TRBJ2-5 and V is TRBV11-2, with TRBD1 as a possible D gene (6 bases). The germline gives CDR1 SGHAT, CDR2 FQNNGV. The V end was cut by 1 base, the J end by 5 bases, with 11 bases between. The CDR3 runs 14 residues. CDR3 residues: CASSLVGDMETQYF. CDR3 sequence (DNA): TGTGCCAGCAGCTTAGTAGGGGACATGGAGACCCAGTACTTC.

The V and J genes are TRBV27 and TRBJ2-7, with 13 bases that match TRBD2. V lost 10 bases and J lost 3; bases outside the gene matches: 9. The CDR3 is made up of 15 amino acids. Germline V gene sequence: CDR1 MNHEY, CDR2 SMNVEV (reference sequence). The CDR3 sequence: CATWGGTSGNYEQYF. CDR3 nucleotides: TGTGCCACCTGGGGGGGGACTAGCGGGAACTACGAGCAGTACTTC.

The table lists this clonotype with many counts. The gene calls are TRBV11-2 and TRBJ2-2; no definite D call. CDR3 length equals 13 residues. From germline, CDR1 is SGHAT and CDR2 FQNNGV. The V end lost 4 bases, the J end lost 6 bases, and 9 bases lay between the germline ends. CDR3 residues: CASSSGVAGELFF. The CDR3 nucleotides read TGTGCCAGCAGCTCCGGTGTGGCCGGGGAGCTGTTTTTT.

This clonotype has a count of ten or more. The CDR3, as DNA: TGCGCCAGATATCACGGCAGCTACGAGCAGTACTTC. It specifies CARYHGSYEQYF. The chain is built from TRBV10-1 and TRBJ2-7, with D unresolved. CDR1 and CDR2 (germline): WNHNN, SYGVQD (reference sequence). The CDR3 totals 12 residues. V lost 9 bases and J lost 3, with 12 bases in between.

This clonotype came up many times. The rearrangement uses TRBV7-6 and TRBJ1-6; D not resolved. The germline V gene has CDR1 SGHVS and CDR2 FNYEAQ. The CDR3 consists of 13 residues. V was trimmed by 0 bases and J by 5 bases, leaving 2 bases between them. Here the CDR3 reads CASSLANNSPLHF. The CDR3, as DNA: TGTGCCAGCAGCTTAGCGAATAATTCACCCCTCCACTTT.